These 27 T cell receptor beta chains came from one sample sequenced in a study of graft-versus-host responses after intestinal transplantation (dated by TCRdb to about 2021). This specimen's time point label, per the study, means: cells obtained before transplantation from donor or recipient. Preparation of the library involved the immunoSEQ multiplex PCR assay. TCRdb obtained this table from immuneACCESS and retained in-frame rearrangements with V and J assigned. These tables miss some clones; where compared with another copy, unresolved V genes account for less than half of the shortfall, and the remainder is unexplained. This sample gives 80,000 to 85,000 clones in total; roughly nine tenths of them show up just once. Clones ranked in the top ten supply less than 0.1% of the sample. Antigens of these TCRs are unknown. Material: unstimulated CD4+ T cells sorted from spleen or lymph node cells, obtained before intestinal transplant. These receptors all come from a human donor who received an intestinal transplant.

The CDR3 is CASSPGQGAGHTGELFF. Here the CDR3 DNA reads TGCGCCAGCAGCCCCGGACAGGGGGCAGGTCACACCGGGGAGCTGTTTTTT. This chain links TRBV4-3 with TRBJ2-2; 11 bases agree with TRBD1. The CDR3 is made up of 17 amino acids. V lost 4 bases, J lost 3 bases, and 7 bases stayed unmatched. Germline V gives CDR1 LGHNA, CDR2 YSLEER.

V is TRBV10-3 and J is TRBJ2-7; 8 nucleotides align to TRBD1. The CDR3 is 13 residues long. CDR1 and CDR2 from the germline V gene are ENHRY and SYGVKD. J was trimmed by 5 bases and V by 4 bases; bases with no gene match: 4. CDR3 nucleotides: TGTGCCATCAGTGGGACAGGGTTCCACGAGCAGTACTTC. This codes for CAISGTGFHEQYF.

The sample holds one count of this clone. The V and J genes are TRBV11-2 and TRBJ2-7; D is uncertain. CDR1 and CDR2 (germline): SGHAT, FQNNGV. Trimming cost V 3 bases and J 3 bases, with 6 bases left between them. The CDR3 is made up of 12 amino acids. The CDR3 DNA is TGTGCCAGCAGCTTCCCATTCTACGAGCAGTACTTC. It is translated as CASSFPFYEQYF. Drawing the rest from reference TRBV11-2 and TRBJ2-7, the complete variable domain is EAGVAQSPRYKIIEKRQSVAFWCNPISGHATLYWYQQILGQGPKLLIQFQNNGVVDDSQLPKDRFSAERLKGVDSTLKIQPAKLEDSAVYLCASSFPFYEQYFGPGTRLTVT.

The chain is built from TRBV29-1 and TRBJ2-5, with TRBD2 identical over 7 bases. Germline loops: CDR1 SQVTM, CDR2 ANQGSEA. The junction had 10 bases not matched to a gene; V was cut back by 7 bases and J by 2 bases. This CDR3 is 14 amino acids long. This CDR3 is CSALPGLTQETQYF. The CDR3 coding sequence is TGCAGCGCCCTACCGGGACTAACGCAAGAGACCCAGTACTTC.

The chain joins TRBV5-1 to TRBJ1-2; maybe TRBD1 (5 bases). V was cut by 0 bases and J by 4 bases, with 10 bases left in between. The CDR3 loop spans 14 amino acids. The V gene's germline CDR1 is SGHRS and CDR2 YFSETQ. The chain's CDR3 is CASSLAQGPYGYTF. For the CDR3, the DNA is TGCGCCAGCAGCTTGGCCCAGGGCCCCTATGGCTACACCTTC.

V gene TRBV18 combines with J gene TRBJ2-1; weak D call: TRBD2 (6 bases). This CDR3 region has 15 residues. Trimming pared 0 bases from V and 8 bases from J, leaving 14 bases between. CDR1 is KGHSH, CDR2 LQKENI, per germline. The DNA of the CDR3 is TGTGCCAGCTCACCACCGGAGGGTTTTAGCGATGAGCAGTTCTTC. This gives the protein CASSPPEGFSDEQFF.

V usage is TRBV5-8 and J usage is TRBJ2-7; D is possibly TRBD1 (5 bases). The CDR3 consists of 14 residues. Germline V gives CDR1 SGHTS, CDR2 YDEGEE. Trimming left V 4 bases short and J 3 bases short, with 14 bases between. For the CDR3, the DNA is TGTGCCAGCAGCAGGACATACGGCTTCTACGAGCAGTACTTC. Protein: CASSRTYGFYEQYF.

This chain joins TRBV5-1 and TRBJ1-3; D is uncertain. Trimming stripped 4 bases from V and 0 bases from J, with 8 bases between. Germline values: CDR1 SGHRS, CDR2 YFSETQ. The length of the CDR3 is 14 residues. CDR3 residues: CASSGPDSGNTIYF. The CDR3 bases are TGCGCCAGCAGCGGGCCAGACTCTGGAAACACCATATATTTT. Full variable domain (remainder filled in from reference TRBV5-1 and TRBJ1-3): KAGVTQTPRYLIKTRGQQVTLSCSPISGHRSVSWYQQTPGQGLQFLFEYFSETQRNKGNFPGRFSGRQFSNSRSEMNVSTLELGDSALYLCASSGPDSGNTIYFGEGSWLTVV.

CDR3 protein: CASSMGGPGNTIYF. The CDR3 nucleotides read TGTGCCAGTAGTATGGGCGGGCCGGGAAACACCATATATTTT. The V call is TRBV19, the J call TRBJ1-3; D call uncertain. This CDR3 spans 14 amino acids. The V gene's germline CDR1 is LNHDA and CDR2 SQIVND (reference sequence). V dropped 3 bases and J dropped 4 bases, with 10 bases sitting between them.

The chain combines TRBV9 with TRBJ2-5; 11 positions agree with TRBD1. Germline trimming cut 0 bases from V and 4 bases from J; bases unmatched to any gene: 5. This CDR3 comprises 16 residues. Germline assignment: CDR1 SGDLS and CDR2 YYNGEE. CDR3 loop: CASSVGEGQGGETQYF. Written as DNA, the CDR3 is TGTGCCAGCAGCGTAGGTGAGGGACAGGGGGGAGAGACCCAGTACTTC. Full variable domain (missing parts from reference TRBV9 and TRBJ2-5): DSGVTQTPKHLITATGQRVTLRCSPRSGDLSVYWYQQSLDQGLQFLIQYYNGEERAKGNILERFSAQQFPDLHSELNLSSLELGDSALYFCASSVGEGQGGETQYFGPGTRLLVL.

The rearrangement joins TRBV19 to TRBJ2-3, with D perhaps matching TRBD1 (5 bases). Trimming stripped 3 bases from V and 4 bases from J, with 8 bases between. This CDR3 has 13 amino acids. Per the germline V gene, CDR1 is LNHDA and CDR2 is SQIVND (reference sequence). CDR3 bases: TGTGCCAGTAGTATCGCAGGGCCAGATACGCAGTATTTT. It is translated as CASSIAGPDTQYF.

The table lists this clone with a count of one. This rearrangement joins TRBV7-2 to TRBJ2-3; D gene uncertain. The CDR3 is 12 residues long. Trimming took off 6 bases at V and 0 bases at J, with 4 bases between the two ends. The V gene's germline CDR1 is SGHTA and CDR2 FQGNSA. The CDR3 DNA reads TGTGCCAGCAGATCTAGCACAGATACGCAGTATTTT. Amino acid sequence: CASRSSTDTQYF.

The chain has TRBV11-2 and TRBJ1-1; maybe TRBD1 (6 bases). This CDR3 is built from 13 residues. Trimming removed 6 bases at V and 0 bases at J, with 8 bases between. Germline V CDR1 and CDR2: SGHAT, FQNNGV. Here the CDR3 reads CASRQGLNTEAFF. CDR3 DNA: TGTGCCAGCAGACAGGGATTGAACACTGAAGCTTTCTTT.

This rearrangement joins TRBV19 to TRBJ2-2; 9 nucleotides match TRBD2. Looked up from germline, CDR1 is LNHDA and CDR2 is SQIVND (reference sequence). The CDR3 consists of 15 residues. V dropped 6 bases and J dropped 7; count of bases not matched to a gene: 9. The CDR3 DNA reads TGTGCCAGTAGCAAAGCGGGGGGCCTTGTCGGGGAGCTGTTTTTT. Residues: CASSKAGGLVGELFF.

This sequence joins TRBV7-9 and TRBJ2-7; 14 bases agree with TRBD2. V trimming: 2 bases; J trimming: 1 base; junction bases outside the gene matches: 4. Per the germline V gene, CDR1 is SEHNR and CDR2 is FQNEAQ (reference sequence). The CDR3 sequence is 17 residues long. The CDR3 sequence: CASSLPGTSGGSYEQYF. CDR3 in DNA: TGTGCCAGCAGCTTACCCGGGACTAGCGGGGGTTCCTACGAGCAGTACTTC.

The rearrangement uses TRBV6-6 and TRBJ1-6; a possible D gene is TRBD1 (6 bases). CDR3 length: 16 residues. Germline V gene sequence: CDR1 MNHNY, CDR2 SVGAGI (reference sequence). Trimming shortened V by 7 bases and J by 3 bases, and 16 bases separated the two germline ends. CDR3 residues: CASIPGQNIYNSPLHF. In DNA form, the CDR3 reads TGTGCCAGCATTCCCGGACAGAACATCTATAATTCACCCCTCCACTTT.

The rearrangement uses TRBV7-9 and TRBJ2-5; tentatively, D is TRBD1 (6 bases). The germline V gene has CDR1 SEHNR and CDR2 FQNEAQ (reference sequence). The V end was cut by 1 base, the J end by 1 base, with 10 bases between. The CDR3 runs 15 residues. CDR3 in amino acids: CASSLGGGFQETQYF. The CDR3 coding sequence is TGTGCCAGCAGCTTAGGAGGGGGTTTCCAAGAGACCCAGTACTTC.

The chain joins TRBV6-1 to TRBJ1-5; maybe TRBD1 (5 bases). Trimming cost V 3 bases and J 1 base, with 13 bases left between them. This CDR3 comprises 16 residues. The germline CDR1 and CDR2 sequences are MNHNS and SASEGT. The CDR3 loop is CASSDQGPLSNQPQHF. The CDR3 nucleotides read TGTGCCAGCAGTGATCAGGGCCCCCTCAGCAATCAGCCCCAGCATTTT.

The chain has TRBV4-3 and TRBJ2-3; 7 positions agree with TRBD1. Germline V lookup: CDR1 LGHNA, CDR2 YSLEER. V dropped 5 bases and J dropped 2; count of bases not matched to a gene: 10. The CDR3 contains 16 residues. The CDR3 DNA reads TGCGCCAGCAGCTCATTCGACAGGGCCCCCACAGATACGCAGTATTTT. Residues: CASSSFDRAPTDTQYF.

The chain is built from TRBV4-3 and TRBJ2-7; 7 bases align to TRBD1. The CDR3 runs to 17 residues. From germline, CDR1 is LGHNA and CDR2 YSLEER. The J segment lost 1 base and the V segment lost 4 bases, leaving 13 bases of the junction unmatched. This CDR3 reads CASSLHLGQAVSYEQYF. Written as DNA, the CDR3 is TGCGCCAGCAGCCTTCACCTCGGACAGGCCGTTTCCTACGAGCAGTACTTC.

This sequence joins TRBV5-8 and TRBJ2-2, with 7 bases fitting TRBD1. Per germline, CDR1 SGHTS and CDR2 YDEGEE. Losses at the gene ends were 2 bases for V and 2 bases for J; bases not matched to a gene: 6. The CDR3 spans 16 residues. The CDR3 loop reads CASSLPGTANTGELFF. The CDR3 region has the DNA TGTGCCAGCAGCTTACCCGGGACAGCCAACACCGGGGAGCTGTTTTTT.

The V call is TRBV29-1, the J call TRBJ2-3; 7 nucleotides match TRBD2. Per the germline V gene, CDR1 is SQVTM and CDR2 is ANQGSEA. The CDR3 has 13 amino acids. The CDR3 here is CSLQRGGTDTQYF. CDR3 in DNA: TGCAGTCTTCAGCGGGGAGGCACAGATACGCAGTATTTT.

The count of this clone is one. V is TRBV5-4 and J is TRBJ1-1; no firm D call. Germline V lookup: CDR1 SGHNT, CDR2 YYREEE (reference sequence). The ends were cut back, 1 base at V and 0 bases at J, with 10 bases in the middle. The CDR3 is 15 residues long. DNA for the CDR3: TGTGCCAGCAGCTTGTCTTCGGAGGTGAACACTGAAGCTTTCTTT. Translated: CASSLSSEVNTEAFF.

The DNA for the CDR3 is TGTGCCAGTAGTATAGGCCGGACAGGGGCTTCACCCCTCCACTTT. Its translation: CASSIGRTGASPLHF. J is TRBJ1-6 and V is TRBV19; 9 positions agree with TRBD1. Trimming cost V 1 base and J 9 bases; bases outside gene matches: 4. The germline V gene encodes CDR1 LNHDA and CDR2 SQIVND (reference sequence). This CDR3 has 15 amino acids.

The chain joins TRBV10-3 to TRBJ2-7; 8 bases map to TRBD1. The J segment lost 1 base and the V segment lost 5 bases, leaving 4 bases of the junction unmatched. CDR1 ENHRY and CDR2 SYGVKD come from the germline V gene. This CDR3 is 14 amino acids long. CDR3 residues: CAISFGTGSYEQYF. DNA for the CDR3: TGTGCCATCAGTTTCGGGACAGGTTCCTACGAGCAGTACTTC.

The chain recombines TRBV7-9 with TRBJ2-7, with TRBD1 matching 9 bases. Trimming removed 4 bases from V and 6 bases from J; junction bases left unmatched: 4. CDR1 is SEHNR and CDR2 is FQNEAQ in the germline V gene (reference sequence). CDR3 length: 13 amino acids. CDR3 in DNA: TGTGCCAGCAGCTCGGGACAGGGAGGCGAGCAGTACTTC. Amino acids: CASSSGQGGEQYF.

The V gene is TRBV7-2, the J gene TRBJ2-7, with 12 bases aligning to TRBD2. The V segment lost 0 bases and the J segment 6 bases; nucleotides outside the gene matches: 12. This CDR3 is built from 18 residues. Germline CDR1 reads SGHTA; CDR2 reads FQGNSA. CDR3 bases: TGTGCCAGCAGCTTAGCGAGGCTAGCGGGGGGGCAAGCGAGCGAGCAGTACTTC. It codes for CASSLARLAGGQASEQYF.